The following is a TCR beta chain sequence with its context. Its target is not known. Using its own MiXCR run on the reads, TCRdb lists one record per CDR3 protein. The table has approximately 220,000 distinct CDR3 sequences, about 40% seen once. This sample stems from a study of T cell repertoires in cytomegalovirus infection. Across the study: Use of recently identified HLA-C-restricted and well-studied HLA-B-restricted CMV epitopes was part of the study.

Study-level points and caveats: There were HLA-C-restricted CMV-specific TCR beta clonotypes dominating the ex vivo response. Public TCR beta family frequency separated CMV-and-HLA carriers, including in an independent cohort.

The material was CD8+ T cells from cultured PBMCs, obtained from culture after CMV antigen stimulation. This clonotype was sampled from a human donor in good health (CMV status not recorded). Some clones in this sample may be carry-over from other donors' samples.

The CDR3 reads CASSGGQISGNTIYF. The CDR3 nucleotides are TGTGCCAGCAGCGGGGGACAAATCTCTGGAAACACCATATATTTT. The V and J genes are TRBV7-9 and TRBJ1-3, with D tentatively TRBD1 (6 bases). In germline, CDR1 is SEHNR, CDR2 FQNEAQ (reference sequence). Trimming took 5 bases from V and 0 from J, leaving 11 bases between them. The CDR3 spans 15 residues.